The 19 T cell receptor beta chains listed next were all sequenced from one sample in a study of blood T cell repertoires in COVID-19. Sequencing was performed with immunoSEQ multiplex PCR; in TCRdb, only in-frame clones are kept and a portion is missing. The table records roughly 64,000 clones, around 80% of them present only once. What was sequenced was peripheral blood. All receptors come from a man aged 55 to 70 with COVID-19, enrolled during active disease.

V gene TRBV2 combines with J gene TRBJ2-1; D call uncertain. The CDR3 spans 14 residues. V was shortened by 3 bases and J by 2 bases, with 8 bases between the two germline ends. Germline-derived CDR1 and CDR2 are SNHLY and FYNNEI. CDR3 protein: CASSERPTYNEQFF. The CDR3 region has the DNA TGTGCCAGCAGTGAGAGGCCCACCTACAATGAGCAGTTCTTC.

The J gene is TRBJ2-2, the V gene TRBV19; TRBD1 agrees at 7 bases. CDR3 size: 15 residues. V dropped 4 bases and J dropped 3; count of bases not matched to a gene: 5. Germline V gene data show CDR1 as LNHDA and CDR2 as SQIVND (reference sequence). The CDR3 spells CASSKGDSYTGELFF. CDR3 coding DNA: TGTGCCAGTAGTAAAGGGGACAGCTACACCGGGGAGCTGTTTTTT.

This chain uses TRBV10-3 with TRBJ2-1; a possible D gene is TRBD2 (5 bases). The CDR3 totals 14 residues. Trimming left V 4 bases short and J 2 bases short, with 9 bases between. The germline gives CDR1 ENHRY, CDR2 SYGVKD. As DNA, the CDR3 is TGTGCCATCAGTGTTGAGCGGCCCTACAATGAGCAGTTCTTC. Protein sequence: CAISVERPYNEQFF.

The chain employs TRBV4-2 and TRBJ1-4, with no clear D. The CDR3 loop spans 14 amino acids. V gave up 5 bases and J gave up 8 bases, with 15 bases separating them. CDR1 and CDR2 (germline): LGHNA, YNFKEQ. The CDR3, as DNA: TGTGCCAGCAGCGGTGGACTTACCGGCGAAAAACTGTTTTTT. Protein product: CASSGGLTGEKLFF.

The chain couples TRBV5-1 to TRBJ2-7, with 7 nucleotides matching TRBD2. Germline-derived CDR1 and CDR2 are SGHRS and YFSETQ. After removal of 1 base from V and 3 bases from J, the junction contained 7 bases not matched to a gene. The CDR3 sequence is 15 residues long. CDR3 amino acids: CASSLSWGGLYEQYF. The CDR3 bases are TGCGCCAGCAGCTTGTCCTGGGGAGGGCTCTACGAGCAGTACTTC. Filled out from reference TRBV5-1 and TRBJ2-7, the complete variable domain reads KAGVTQTPRYLIKTRGQQVTLSCSPISGHRSVSWYQQTPGQGLQFLFEYFSETQRNKGNFPGRFSGRQFSNSRSEMNVSTLELGDSALYLCASSLSWGGLYEQYFGPGTRLTVT.

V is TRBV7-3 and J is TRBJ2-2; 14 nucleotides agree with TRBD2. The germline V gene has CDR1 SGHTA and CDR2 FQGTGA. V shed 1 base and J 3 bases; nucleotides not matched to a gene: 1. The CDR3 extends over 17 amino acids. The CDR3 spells CASSLRGLAGDTGELFF. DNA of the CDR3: TGTGCCAGCAGCTTAAGGGGACTAGCGGGGGACACCGGGGAGCTGTTTTTT.

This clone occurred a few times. The CDR3 region is CSARHLNYGYTF. The CDR3 DNA is TGCAGCGCTAGACACCTTAACTATGGCTACACCTTC. The V call is TRBV29-1, the J call TRBJ1-2; D unresolved. This CDR3 is 12 amino acids long. In germline, CDR1 is SQVTM, CDR2 ANQGSEA. Trimming took 7 bases from V and 1 from J, leaving 10 bases between them. Variable domain in full (rest from reference TRBV29-1 and TRBJ1-2): SAVISQKPSRDICQRGTSLTIQCQVDSQVTMMFWYRQQPGQSLTLIATANQGSEATYESGFVIDKFPISRPNLTFSTLTVSNMSPEDSSIYLCSARHLNYGYTFGSGTRLTVV.

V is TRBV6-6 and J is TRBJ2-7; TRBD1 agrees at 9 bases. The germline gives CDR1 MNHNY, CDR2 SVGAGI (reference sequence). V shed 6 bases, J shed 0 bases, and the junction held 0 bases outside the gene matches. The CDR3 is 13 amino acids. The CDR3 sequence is CASRTGGSYEQYF. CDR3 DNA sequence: TGTGCCAGCAGGACAGGGGGCTCCTACGAGCAGTACTTC.

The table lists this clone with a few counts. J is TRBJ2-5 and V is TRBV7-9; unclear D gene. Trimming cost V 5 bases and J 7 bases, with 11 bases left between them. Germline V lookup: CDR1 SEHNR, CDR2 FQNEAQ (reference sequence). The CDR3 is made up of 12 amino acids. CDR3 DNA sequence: TGTGCCAGCAGCCAAAACTTTGGGACCCAGTACTTC. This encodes CASSQNFGTQYF.

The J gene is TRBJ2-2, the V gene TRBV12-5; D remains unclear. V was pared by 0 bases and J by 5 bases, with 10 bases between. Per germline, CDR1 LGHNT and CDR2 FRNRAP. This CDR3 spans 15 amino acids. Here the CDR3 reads CASGLVRGDTGELFF. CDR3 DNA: TGTGCTAGTGGTTTGGTACGAGGAGATACCGGGGAGCTGTTTTTT.

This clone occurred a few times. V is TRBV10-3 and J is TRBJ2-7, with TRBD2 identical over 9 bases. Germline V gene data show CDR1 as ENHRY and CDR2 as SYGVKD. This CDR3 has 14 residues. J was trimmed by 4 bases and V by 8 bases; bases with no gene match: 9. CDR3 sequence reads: CAIGLAGERYEQYF. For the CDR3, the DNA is TGTGCCATCGGCTTAGCGGGAGAAAGGTACGAGCAGTACTTC.

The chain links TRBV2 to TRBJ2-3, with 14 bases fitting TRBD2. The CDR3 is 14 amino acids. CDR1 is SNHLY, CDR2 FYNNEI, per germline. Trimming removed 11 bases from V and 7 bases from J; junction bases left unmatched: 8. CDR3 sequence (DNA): TGTGCCGGGGCGACTAGCGGGGGGGGTTATACGCAGTATTTT. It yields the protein CAGATSGGGYTQYF.

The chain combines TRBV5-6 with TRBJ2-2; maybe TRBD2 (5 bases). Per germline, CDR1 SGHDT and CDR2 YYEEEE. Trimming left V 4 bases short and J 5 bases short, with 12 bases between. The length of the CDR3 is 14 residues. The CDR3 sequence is CASSRRHLTGELFF. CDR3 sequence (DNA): TGTGCCAGCAGCCGGAGGCACCTAACCGGGGAGCTGTTTTTT.

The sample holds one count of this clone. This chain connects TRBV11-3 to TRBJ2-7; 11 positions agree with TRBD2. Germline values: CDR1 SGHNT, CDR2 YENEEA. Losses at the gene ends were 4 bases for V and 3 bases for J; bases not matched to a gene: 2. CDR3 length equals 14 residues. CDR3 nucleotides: TGTGCCAGCAGCTACGGACTAGCGGGCTACGAGCAGTACTTC. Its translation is CASSYGLAGYEQYF.

For the CDR3, the DNA is TGTGCCAGCAACGACAGGTACAATGAGCAGTTCTTC. It translates to CASNDRYNEQFF. The rearrangement uses TRBV5-6 and TRBJ2-1; maybe TRBD1 (6 bases). Deletions cut 6 bases from V and 4 bases from J, with 8 bases between. The CDR3 loop spans 12 amino acids. From germline, CDR1 is SGHDT and CDR2 YYEEEE.

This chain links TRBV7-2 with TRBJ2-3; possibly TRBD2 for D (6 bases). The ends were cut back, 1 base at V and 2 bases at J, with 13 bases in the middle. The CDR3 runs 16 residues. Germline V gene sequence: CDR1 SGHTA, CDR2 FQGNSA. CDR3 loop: CASSLVAGRVTDTQYF. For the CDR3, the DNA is TGTGCCAGCAGCTTAGTCGCGGGGCGAGTCACAGATACGCAGTATTTT.

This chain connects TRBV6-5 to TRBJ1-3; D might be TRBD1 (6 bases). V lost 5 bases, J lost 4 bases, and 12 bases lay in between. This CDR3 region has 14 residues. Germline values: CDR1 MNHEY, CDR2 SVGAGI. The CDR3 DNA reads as TGTGCCAGCAGTATAACAGGGCTCGGAAACACCATATATTTT. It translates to CASSITGLGNTIYF.

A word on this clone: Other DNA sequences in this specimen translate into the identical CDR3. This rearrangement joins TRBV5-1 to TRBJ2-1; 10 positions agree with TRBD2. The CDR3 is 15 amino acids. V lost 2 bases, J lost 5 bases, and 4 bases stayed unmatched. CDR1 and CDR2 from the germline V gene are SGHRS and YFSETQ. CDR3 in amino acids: CASSFLAGANNEQFF. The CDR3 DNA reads TGCGCCAGCAGCTTCCTAGCGGGGGCGAACAATGAGCAGTTCTTC.

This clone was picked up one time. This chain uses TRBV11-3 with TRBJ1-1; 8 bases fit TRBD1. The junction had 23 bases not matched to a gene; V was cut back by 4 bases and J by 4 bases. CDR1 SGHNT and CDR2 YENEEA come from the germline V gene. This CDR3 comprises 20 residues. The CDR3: CASSSTWTGPNQKSATEAFF. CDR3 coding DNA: TGTGCCAGCAGCTCAACTTGGACAGGGCCGAACCAAAAAAGCGCCACTGAAGCTTTCTTT. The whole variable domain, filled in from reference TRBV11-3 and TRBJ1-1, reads EAGVVQSPRYKIIEKKQPVAFWCNPISGHNTLYWYLQNLGQGPELLIRYENEEAVDDSQLPKDRFSAERLKGVDSTLKIQPAELGDSAVYLCASSSTWTGPNQKSATEAFFGQGTRLTVV.